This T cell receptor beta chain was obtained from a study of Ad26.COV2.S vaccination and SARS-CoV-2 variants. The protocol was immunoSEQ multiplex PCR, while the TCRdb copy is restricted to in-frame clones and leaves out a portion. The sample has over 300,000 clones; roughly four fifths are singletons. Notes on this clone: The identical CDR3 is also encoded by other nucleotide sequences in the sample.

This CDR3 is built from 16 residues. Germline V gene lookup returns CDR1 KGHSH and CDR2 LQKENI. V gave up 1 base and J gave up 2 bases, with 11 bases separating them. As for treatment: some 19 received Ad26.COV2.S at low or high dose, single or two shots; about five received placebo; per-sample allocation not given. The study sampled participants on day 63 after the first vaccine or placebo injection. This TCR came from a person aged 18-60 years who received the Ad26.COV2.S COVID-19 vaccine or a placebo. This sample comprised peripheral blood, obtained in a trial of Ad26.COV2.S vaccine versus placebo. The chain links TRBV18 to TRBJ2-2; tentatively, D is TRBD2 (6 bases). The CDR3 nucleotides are TGTGCCAGCTCACCACGGGGCGGGGCCAACACCGGGGAGCTGTTTTTT. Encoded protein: CASSPRGGANTGELFF.